The 28 T cell receptor beta chains in this list originate from one sample, sequenced in a study of CD8 T cells in Susac syndrome. Reverse transcription used about 0.5 to 1 ug RNA and random hexamers. From the immunoSEQ multiplex PCR reads, TCRdb called clonotypes with MiXCR, one entry per CDR3 protein. The data show about 210,000 distinct CDR3 sequences, 94% seen once. Sequencing used CD4+ T cells from PBMCs. These receptors came from a human donor with Susac syndrome.

V and J are TRBV6-1 and TRBJ1-2; D may be TRBD1 (5 bases). The V end was cut by 1 base, the J end by 4 bases, with 19 bases between. Looked up from germline, CDR1 is MNHNS and CDR2 is SASEGT. This CDR3 comprises 17 residues. CDR3 sequence reads: CASSEGWGKTGIYGYTF. In DNA form, the CDR3 reads TGTGCCAGCAGTGAAGGGTGGGGCAAGACGGGGATCTATGGCTACACCTTC.

The rearrangement links TRBV29-1 to TRBJ2-7; a possible D gene is TRBD1 (5 bases). Trimming took 4 bases from V and 1 from J, leaving 17 bases between them. The CDR3 runs to 15 residues. In germline, CDR1 is SQVTM, CDR2 ANQGSEA. The CDR3 sequence is CSVAPRTSRSYEQYF. In DNA, the CDR3 is TGCAGCGTTGCCCCTAGGACATCCCGTTCCTACGAGCAGTACTTC.

The chain has TRBV5-1 and TRBJ2-3, with TRBD2 matching 10 bases. The V gene's germline CDR1 is SGHRS and CDR2 YFSETQ. The CDR3 has 16 amino acids. The V and J ends lost 3 bases and 0 bases, in that order; junction bases with no gene match: 4. CDR3 coding DNA: TGCGCCAGCAGCTGGACTAGCGGTGATAGCACAGATACGCAGTATTTT. Translation: CASSWTSGDSTDTQYF. The whole variable domain, filled in from reference TRBV5-1 and TRBJ2-3, reads KAGVTQTPRYLIKTRGQQVTLSCSPISGHRSVSWYQQTPGQGLQFLFEYFSETQRNKGNFPGRFSGRQFSNSRSEMNVSTLELGDSALYLCASSWTSGDSTDTQYFGPGTRLTVL.

This clonotype was counted only a few times. The chain has TRBV11-2 and TRBJ2-1; 8 bases map to TRBD2. The junction had 4 bases not matched to a gene; V was cut back by 2 bases and J by 4 bases. The germline gives CDR1 SGHAT, CDR2 FQNNGV. This CDR3 region has 15 residues. Here the CDR3 reads CASSLSSGGYNEQFF. The CDR3 region has the DNA TGTGCCAGCAGCTTATCGAGCGGGGGTTACAATGAGCAGTTCTTC. Variable domain in full (rest from reference TRBV11-2 and TRBJ2-1): EAGVAQSPRYKIIEKRQSVAFWCNPISGHATLYWYQQILGQGPKLLIQFQNNGVVDDSQLPKDRFSAERLKGVDSTLKIQPAKLEDSAVYLCASSLSSGGYNEQFFGPGTRLTVL.

The V gene is TRBV6-2 or TRBV6-3, the J gene TRBJ1-1; D ambiguous. Trimming took off 1 base at V and 7 bases at J, with 16 bases between the two ends. Germline CDR1 MNHEY, CDR2 SVGEGT. The CDR3 totals 15 residues. The CDR3 sequence: CASSYLDGPADEAFF. DNA for the CDR3: TGTGCCAGCAGTTACTTGGACGGTCCGGCAGATGAAGCTTTCTTT.

This chain joins TRBV11-3 and TRBJ2-7, with TRBD2 identical over 7 bases. This CDR3 region has 15 residues. The J segment lost 0 bases and the V segment lost 5 bases, leaving 7 bases of the junction unmatched. Germline V gene data show CDR1 as SGHNT and CDR2 as YENEEA. In nucleotides, the CDR3 is TGTGCCAGCAGCGCTGGCCTAGCGGTCTCCTACGAGCAGTACTTC. Its protein product is CASSAGLAVSYEQYF.

This chain connects TRBV5-1 to TRBJ1-2; TRBD1 agrees at 7 bases. Trimming took 1 base from V and 1 from J; bases not matched to a gene: 7. CDR3 length: 16 residues. Germline assignment: CDR1 SGHRS and CDR2 YFSETQ. The CDR3 here is CASSLTQGQSNYGYTF. In DNA, the CDR3 is TGCGCCAGCAGCTTGACCCAGGGACAGAGTAACTATGGCTACACCTTC.

This sequence joins TRBV9 and TRBJ1-5; a possible D gene is TRBD1 (5 bases). The V gene lost 4 bases and the J gene lost 1 base, with 12 bases spanning the gap. CDR1 is SGDLS and CDR2 is YYNGEE in the germline V gene. CDR3 length equals 15 residues. This chain's CDR3 is CASSFEGSSNQPQHF. The CDR3 DNA reads as TGTGCCAGCAGCTTCGAGGGGTCGAGCAATCAGCCCCAGCATTTT.

The rearrangement links TRBV2 to TRBJ2-7, with 9 bases aligning to TRBD1. Germline V gene lookup returns CDR1 SNHLY and CDR2 FYNNEI. The V and J ends lost 0 bases and 6 bases, in that order; junction bases with no gene match: 6. The CDR3 runs 15 residues. This CDR3 reads CASSEAWDRVGEQYF. As DNA, the CDR3 is TGTGCCAGCAGTGAAGCTTGGGACAGGGTCGGCGAGCAGTACTTC.

This rearrangement joins TRBV9 to TRBJ2-1, with D possibly TRBD2 on 7 matching bases. The germline V and J ends were trimmed by 0 bases and 10 bases, with 17 bases remaining between them. Germline loops: CDR1 SGDLS, CDR2 YYNGEE. This CDR3 contains 15 residues. For the CDR3, the DNA is TGTGCCAGCAGCGTAGGTACAAGGGGGGGCGACGAGCAGTTCTTC. Its protein product is CASSVGTRGGDEQFF. The full variable domain, in which reference TRBV9 and TRBJ2-1 provide the parts outside the CDR3, is DSGVTQTPKHLITATGQRVTLRCSPRSGDLSVYWYQQSLDQGLQFLIQYYNGEERAKGNILERFSAQQFPDLHSELNLSSLELGDSALYFCASSVGTRGGDEQFFGPGTRLTVL.

The chain joins TRBV24-1 to TRBJ2-1, with unresolved D. Germline values: CDR1 KGHDR, CDR2 SFDVKD. The ends were cut back, 9 bases at V and 8 bases at J, with 13 bases in the middle. This CDR3 contains 12 residues. CDR3 DNA sequence: TGTGCCACCTCCCCCTCAGAAGATGAGCAGTTCTTC. This translates into CATSPSEDEQFF.

The V gene is TRBV12-3 or TRBV12-4, the J gene TRBJ1-4; D gene unclear. With 6 bases removed from V and 6 bases from J, the gap between germline ends came to 17 bases. This CDR3 spans 15 amino acids. This CDR3 is CASRAPDRSYEKLFF. DNA of the CDR3: TGTGCCAGCAGAGCTCCGGACCGATCGTATGAAAAACTGTTTTTT.

This chain links TRBV7-2 with TRBJ2-4, with D unclear. CDR1 is SGHTA, CDR2 FQGNSA, per germline. The CDR3 spans 12 residues. Deletions cut 3 bases from V and 8 bases from J, with 8 bases between. The CDR3 DNA reads TGTGCCAGCAGCTTGACGACCGACATTCAGTACTTC. Residues: CASSLTTDIQYF.

The chain uses TRBV5-4 and TRBJ2-3, with a weak D call TRBD1 (6 bases). Germline values: CDR1 SGHNT, CDR2 YYREEE (reference sequence). This CDR3 has 15 amino acids. Trimming cost V 10 bases and J 1 base, with 19 bases left between them. This CDR3 reads CAAGVSPGGTDTQYF. The CDR3 DNA reads TGTGCCGCTGGGGTGTCCCCAGGGGGCACAGATACGCAGTATTTT.

The V call is TRBV25-1, the J call TRBJ2-7; no clear D. CDR1 is MGHDK, CDR2 SYGVNS, per germline. V was pared by 4 bases and J by 1 base, with 8 bases between. The CDR3 extends over 13 amino acids. DNA for the CDR3: TGTGCCAGCAGTGTGGACGGATCCTACGAGCAGTACTTC. Encoded protein: CASSVDGSYEQYF.

The chain joins TRBV20-1 to TRBJ2-7; perhaps TRBD1 as D (6 bases). CDR1 DFQATT and CDR2 SNEGSKA come from the germline V gene (reference sequence). CDR3 length equals 13 residues. Trimming left V 1 base short and J 2 bases short, with 9 bases between. The CDR3 loop is CSARVQGTYEQYF. CDR3 sequence (DNA): TGCAGTGCTAGAGTGCAGGGGACCTACGAGCAGTACTTC.

The CDR3 reads CASSPGLDSYNEQFF. The CDR3 coding sequence is TGCGCCAGCAGCCCCGGACTGGACTCCTACAATGAGCAGTTCTTC. The V gene is TRBV4-1, the J gene TRBJ2-1; tentative D call: TRBD2 (5 bases). Germline CDR1 and CDR2: MGHRA and YSYEKL. The CDR3 runs to 15 residues. The V and J ends lost 4 bases and 0 bases respectively, with 10 bases between them.

DNA of the CDR3: TGTGCCAGCAGCTTCTCAGGGGAATGGTCACCCCTCCACTTT. Amino acid sequence: CASSFSGEWSPLHF. The chain recombines TRBV7-2 with TRBJ1-6, with D perhaps matching TRBD1 (6 bases). This CDR3 spans 14 amino acids. Trimming cost V 3 bases and J 10 bases, with 13 bases left between them. CDR1 is SGHTA, CDR2 FQGNSA, per germline.

V is TRBV7-2 and J is TRBJ2-7; no definite D call. In germline, CDR1 is SGHTA, CDR2 FQGNSA. The CDR3 covers 11 residues. Deletions cut 2 bases from V and 6 bases from J, with 5 bases between. CDR3 in amino acids: CASSLNSEQYF. The CDR3 nucleotides are TGTGCCAGCAGCTTAAATTCCGAGCAGTACTTC. The variable domain in full, with the rest retrieved from reference TRBV7-2 and TRBJ2-7, is GAGVSQSPSNKVTEKGKDVELRCDPISGHTALYWYRQSLGQGLEFLIYFQGNSAPDKSGLPSDRFSAERTGGSVSTLTIQRTQQEDSAVYLCASSLNSEQYFGPGTRLTVT.

The V call is TRBV6-5, the J call TRBJ2-5; D might be TRBD2 (6 bases). The CDR3 is made up of 17 amino acids. The germline gives CDR1 MNHEY, CDR2 SVGAGI. The V gene lost 7 bases and the J gene lost 1 base, with 22 bases spanning the gap. The DNA of the CDR3 is TGTGCCAGCACTTCCTACGAGGGACTTAGCGGCCAAGAGACCCAGTACTTC. As protein: CASTSYEGLSGQETQYF.

V gene TRBV28 combines with J gene TRBJ2-6; D not resolved. The V gene's germline CDR1 is MDHEN and CDR2 SYDVKM. This CDR3 has 16 amino acids. The V and J ends lost 5 bases and 1 base respectively, with 12 bases between them. The CDR3 DNA sequence: TGTGCCAGCAGTATAAATCTGGGATCTGGGGCCAACGTCCTGACTTTC. Protein sequence: CASSINLGSGANVLTF.

This chain joins TRBV3-1 and TRBJ2-2; D may be TRBD1 or TRBD2 (5 bases each). The length of the CDR3 is 14 residues. Trimming removed 5 bases at V and 5 bases at J, with 12 bases between. CDR1 LGHDT and CDR2 YNNKEL come from the germline V gene (reference sequence). CDR3 protein: CASSTDTSTGELFF. In DNA, the CDR3 is TGTGCCAGCAGCACGGACACTAGTACCGGGGAGCTGTTTTTT.

This clonotype was counted once. The CDR3 DNA sequence: TGTGCCAGCAGCCTCAGCGGGGGGAGCGAGCAGTACTTC. Protein: CASSLSGGSEQYF. The genes are TRBV7-2 and TRBJ2-7; the match to TRBD2 covers 9 bases. The V and J ends lost 5 bases and 6 bases, in that order; junction bases with no gene match: 5. This CDR3 has 13 amino acids. Germline CDR1 SGHTA, CDR2 FQGNSA. Full variable domain (rest looked up from reference TRBV7-2 and TRBJ2-7): GAGVSQSPSNKVTEKGKDVELRCDPISGHTALYWYRQSLGQGLEFLIYFQGNSAPDKSGLPSDRFSAERTGGSVSTLTIQRTQQEDSAVYLCASSLSGGSEQYFGPGTRLTVT.

The genes are TRBV28 and TRBJ2-2; 9 bases agree with TRBD1. Germline V gives CDR1 MDHEN, CDR2 SYDVKM. V gave up 3 bases and J gave up 7 bases; unmatched junction bases: 12. This CDR3 is built from 17 residues. As DNA, the CDR3 is TGTGCCAGCAGTTTGGGAGGCATAGACAGGGGGGACGGGGAGCTGTTTTTT. Its translation: CASSLGGIDRGDGELFF.

In this sample, this clonotype turned up once. The chain joins TRBV9 to TRBJ2-1; 9 nucleotides agree with TRBD1. The ends lost 3 bases at V and 9 bases at J; junction bases unmatched: 4. The germline V gene encodes CDR1 SGDLS and CDR2 YYNGEE. CDR3 length equals 13 residues. The DNA for the CDR3 is TGTGCCAGCAGCGGACGGGACAGGGCTGAGCAGTTCTTC. Encoded protein: CASSGRDRAEQFF.

The chain is built from TRBV6-6 and TRBJ1-2; no definite D call. CDR3 length: 15 residues. Germline CDR1 is MNHNY and CDR2 is SVGAGI (reference sequence). Trimming cost V 0 bases and J 4 bases, with 12 bases left between them. The CDR3 bases are TGTGCCAGCAGTTACTCTGGCCAGGATGGCTATGGCTACACCTTC. It translates to CASSYSGQDGYGYTF.

V is TRBV6-2 or TRBV6-3 and J is TRBJ2-4; TRBD2 matches at 7 bases. Germline CDR1 and CDR2: MNHEY and SVGEGT. The V segment lost 7 bases and the J segment 2 bases; nucleotides outside the gene matches: 8. The CDR3 consists of 15 residues. The CDR3 DNA is TGTGCCAGCAAGGGAGGGCAGTTCACCAAAAACATTCAGTACTTC. Amino acids: CASKGGQFTKNIQYF.

The chain carries TRBV4-3 and TRBJ1-5, with unresolved D. The germline CDR1 and CDR2 sequences are LGHNA and YSLEER. The CDR3 is made up of 15 amino acids. V lost 3 bases and J 7 bases, leaving 16 bases between the germline ends. Here the CDR3 reads CASSQALGSGQPQHF. The DNA for the CDR3 is TGCGCCAGCAGCCAGGCCTTGGGGTCCGGGCAGCCCCAGCATTTT.